What follows are 7 T cell receptor beta chains derived from one specimen sequenced in a study of blood T cell repertoires in COVID-19. The table came from immunoSEQ multiplex PCR; TCRdb's copy has only in-frame clones and leaves some out. The sample records about 120,000 clones, over 60% being singletons. Sequenced sample: peripheral blood. These receptors were taken from a woman aged 80 or over with acute or convalescent COVID-19.

The rearrangement uses TRBV6-6 and TRBJ2-7, with a possible D match to TRBD1 (5 bases). The CDR3 spans 15 residues. Trimming took off 5 bases at V and 6 bases at J, with 20 bases between the two ends. Germline lookup yields CDR1 MNHNY and CDR2 SVGAGI (reference sequence). The CDR3 DNA reads TGTGCCAGCAGTGGGGCTCGCGGTCCTCAAGGCGAGCAGTACTTC. The encoded protein is CASSGARGPQGEQYF.

The chain combines TRBV5-6 with TRBJ1-6; 8 nucleotides align to TRBD1. The V gene end was trimmed by 4 bases and the J gene end by 12 bases; junction bases not matched to a gene: 15. From germline, CDR1 is SGHDT and CDR2 YYEEEE. The CDR3 spans 16 residues. For the CDR3, the DNA is TGTGCCAGCAGCCGGATTGACGGACAGGGTGTGATACCCCTCCACTTT. Amino acid sequence: CASSRIDGQGVIPLHF. Filled out from reference TRBV5-6 and TRBJ1-6, the complete variable domain reads DAGVTQSPTHLIKTRGQQVTLRCSPKSGHDTVSWYQQALGQGPQFIFQYYEEEERQRGNFPDRFSGHQFPNYSSELNVNALLLGDSALYLCASSRIDGQGVIPLHFGNGTRLTVT.

J is TRBJ1-5 and V is TRBV19; D call uncertain. Germline values: CDR1 LNHDA, CDR2 SQIVND (reference sequence). Trimming stripped 7 bases from V and 0 bases from J, with 22 bases between. The CDR3 contains 18 residues. CDR3 DNA sequence: TGTGCCAGTAACTCCGGGATTTGGCGGGATAATAGCAATCAGCCCCAGCATTTT. Protein sequence: CASNSGIWRDNSNQPQHF.

The chain uses TRBV7-2 and TRBJ2-6; D gene ambiguous. The V end was cut by 6 bases, the J end by 0 bases, with 12 bases between. Germline V gene lookup returns CDR1 SGHTA and CDR2 FQGNSA. This CDR3 is 16 amino acids long. The CDR3 nucleotides read TGTGCCAGCAGACCAGGATCTTTCTCTGGGGCCAACGTCCTGACTTTC. Protein product: CASRPGSFSGANVLTF.

The rearrangement links TRBV11-2 to TRBJ2-1; 7 bases are shared with TRBD2. The CDR3 sequence is 15 residues long. Losses at the gene ends were 1 base for V and 8 bases for J; bases not matched to a gene: 8. CDR1 and CDR2 from the germline V gene are SGHAT and FQNNGV. The DNA for the CDR3 is TGTGCCAGCAGCTTAGTTGCGGGAGAATTCGATGAGCAGTTCTTC. This sequence encodes CASSLVAGEFDEQFF. Filled out from reference TRBV11-2 and TRBJ2-1, the complete variable domain reads EAGVAQSPRYKIIEKRQSVAFWCNPISGHATLYWYQQILGQGPKLLIQFQNNGVVDDSQLPKDRFSAERLKGVDSTLKIQPAKLEDSAVYLCASSLVAGEFDEQFFGPGTRLTVL.

This rearrangement joins TRBV6-2 or TRBV6-3 to TRBJ1-1; the match to TRBD1 covers 7 bases. Germline V gene lookup returns CDR1 MNHEY and CDR2 SVGEGT. The length of the CDR3 is 16 residues. V shed 2 bases, J shed 5 bases, and the junction held 11 bases outside the gene matches. The CDR3 region has the DNA TGTGCCAGCAGTTACCTCCTGAGGAGGGGGCAGACTGAAGCTTTCTTT. As protein: CASSYLLRRGQTEAFF.

The gene calls are TRBV6-5 and TRBJ2-4; D is perhaps TRBD1 (5 bases). CDR1 is MNHEY, CDR2 SVGAGI, per germline. The CDR3 loop spans 15 amino acids. The V and J ends lost 5 bases and 1 base respectively, with 12 bases between them. CDR3 protein: CASSTRTNAKNIQYF. In DNA form, the CDR3 reads TGTGCCAGCAGTACCCGGACAAACGCCAAAAACATTCAGTACTTC.